This TCR beta chain was obtained from a study of breast tumors, draining lymph nodes, adjacent tissues. Trimming shortened V by 6 bases and J by 4 bases, and 21 bases separated the two germline ends. This CDR3 contains 16 residues. Via MiXCR, TCRdb re-called the multiplex PCR reads, giving one row per CDR3 protein. The table has approximately 210,000 distinct CDR3 sequences, 32% seen once. Breast cancer patients provided tissue from their axillary draining lymph nodes. The chain is built from TRBV12-3 or TRBV12-4 and TRBJ1-1, with a weak D call TRBD1 (6 bases). This sequence originates from a female donor with breast cancer. Some clones in this sample may be carry-over from other donors' samples. Sequencing was performed on axillary lymph node tissue. The CDR3 DNA follows: TGTGCCAGCAGCGCGAGGGGTACGGGGGGCGGCACTGAAGCTTTCTTT. This translates into CASSARGTGGGTEAFF.